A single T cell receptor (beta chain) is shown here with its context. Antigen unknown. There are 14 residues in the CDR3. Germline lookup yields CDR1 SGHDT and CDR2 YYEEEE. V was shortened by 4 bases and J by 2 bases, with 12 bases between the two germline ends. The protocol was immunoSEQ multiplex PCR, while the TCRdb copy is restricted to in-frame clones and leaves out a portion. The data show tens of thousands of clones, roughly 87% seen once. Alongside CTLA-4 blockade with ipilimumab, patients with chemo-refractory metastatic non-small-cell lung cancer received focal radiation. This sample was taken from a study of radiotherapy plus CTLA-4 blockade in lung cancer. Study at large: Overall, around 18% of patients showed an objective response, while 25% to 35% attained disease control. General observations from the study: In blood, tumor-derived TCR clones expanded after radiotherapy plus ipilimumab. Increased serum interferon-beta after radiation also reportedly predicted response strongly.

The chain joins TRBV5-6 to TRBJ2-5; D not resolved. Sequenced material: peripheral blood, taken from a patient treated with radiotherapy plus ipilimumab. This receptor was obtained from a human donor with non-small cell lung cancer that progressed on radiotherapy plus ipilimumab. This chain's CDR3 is CASSPQVLQETQYF. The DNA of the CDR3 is TGTGCCAGCAGCCCGCAAGTTTTGCAAGAGACCCAGTACTTC.